The T cell receptor beta chain described here comes from a study of cytomegalovirus exposure and HLA in healthy donors. Separation from the 666-subject first cohort characterized the roughly 110-subject validation cohort, to which the donors belonged. Points on this clone: The antigen is undetermined.

Profiled with immunoSEQ multiplex PCR; TCRdb holds only in-frame clones, not every one. The table shows 350,000 or so clones, with just over 85% occurring only once. General observations from the study: The study put roughly 160 TCR beta chains on its list as cytomegalovirus-associated.

The CDR3 sequence is 13 residues long. V was cut by 7 bases and J by 13 bases, with 21 bases left in between. CDR1 is MDHEN, CDR2 SYDVKM, per germline. The chain links TRBV28 to TRBJ2-3; possibly TRBD2 for D (5 bases). The specimen was PBMCs. This clonotype originated in a young woman in good health and CMV-seronegative. CDR3 residues: CASTLRASLVEYF. The CDR3 region has the DNA TGTGCCAGCACACTTCGCGCTAGCCTTGTGGAGTATTTT.